This is a list of T cell receptor beta chains from one sample in a study of shared clonotypes between healthy human individuals. Assay: immunoSEQ multiplex PCR; the TCRdb copy retains only in-frame clones and omits some. Of hundreds of thousands of clones in the sample, around 78% were seen once. Material: PBMCs. The source of these receptors is a middle-aged woman in good health. Some clones in this sample may be carry-over from other donors' samples. Each CDR3 is given with its conserved first and last residue. Each record gives: V gene, J gene, clone size, D gene, CDR3 protein, CDR3 DNA. A D gene is named only where the DNA matches it firmly. Part of the rows lack a size; the others show once, few, many or a class for expanded clones.

v_gene: TRBV28; j_gene: TRBJ2-7; abundance: .; d_gene: .; CDR3aa: CASRDGLVYEQYF; CDR3nt: TGTGCCAGCAGGGACGGACTCGTTTACGAGCAGTACTTC
v_gene: TRBV6-4; j_gene: TRBJ2-3; abundance: .; d_gene: .; CDR3aa: CASSPRGGDTDTQYF; CDR3nt: TGTGCCAGCAGCCCCAGGGGTGGGGACACAGATACGCAGTATTTT
v_gene: TRBV2; j_gene: TRBJ2-7; abundance: once; d_gene: TRBD1; CDR3aa: CASSAQGISLHRSYEQYF; CDR3nt: TGTGCCAGCAGCGCACAGGGGATCAGTTTGCACCGCTCCTACGAGCAGTACTTC
v_gene: TRBV5-3; j_gene: TRBJ2-3; abundance: .; d_gene: .; CDR3aa: CASSRPDSTDTQYF; CDR3nt: TGTGCCAGCAGCCGTCCGGACAGCACAGATACGCAGTATTTT
v_gene: TRBV5-4; j_gene: TRBJ1-3; abundance: once; d_gene: .; CDR3aa: CASRPDSSGNTIYF; CDR3nt: TGTGCCAGCAGACCGGACAGTTCTGGAAACACCATATATTTT
v_gene: TRBV6-5; j_gene: TRBJ2-3; abundance: .; d_gene: TRBD2; CDR3aa: CASSKASGDTQYF; CDR3nt: TGTGCCAGCAGCAAAGCTAGCGGAGATACGCAGTATTTT
v_gene: TRBV6-5; j_gene: TRBJ2-2; abundance: few; d_gene: .; CDR3aa: CASRHGQNTGELFF; CDR3nt: TGTGCCAGCAGACACGGACAGAACACCGGGGAGCTGTTTTTT
v_gene: TRBV29-1; j_gene: TRBJ2-5; abundance: .; d_gene: TRBD2; CDR3aa: CSASFGLAGGQETQYF; CDR3nt: TGCAGCGCCTCATTTGGACTAGCGGGAGGACAAGAGACCCAGTACTTC
v_gene: TRBV4-1; j_gene: TRBJ2-5; abundance: .; d_gene: .; CDR3aa: CASSQVLGHKETQYF; CDR3nt: TGCGCCAGCAGCCAAGTTCTAGGTCATAAAGAGACCCAGTACTTC
v_gene: TRBV6-1; j_gene: TRBJ2-1; abundance: .; d_gene: .; CDR3aa: CASSEFLAAGYNEQFF; CDR3nt: TGTGCCAGCAGTGAATTCCTGGCCGCGGGATACAATGAGCAGTTCTTC
v_gene: TRBV28; j_gene: TRBJ2-3; abundance: .; d_gene: TRBD1; CDR3aa: CASSRGGQNTDTQYF; CDR3nt: TGTGCCAGCAGCCGAGGGGGACAGAACACAGATACGCAGTATTTT
v_gene: TRBV5-1; j_gene: TRBJ1-2; abundance: few; d_gene: TRBD1; CDR3aa: CASSHGQEGVYGYTF; CDR3nt: TGCGCCAGCAGCCACGGACAGGAAGGAGTCTATGGCTACACCTTC
v_gene: TRBV19; j_gene: TRBJ2-3; abundance: .; d_gene: .; CDR3aa: CASSNPTDTQYF; CDR3nt: TGTGCCAGTAGCAACCCCACAGATACGCAGTATTTT
v_gene: TRBV6-5; j_gene: TRBJ1-2; abundance: once; d_gene: .; CDR3aa: CASSYSRGGGYTF; CDR3nt: TGTGCCAGCAGTTACTCTCGGGGAGGCGGCTACACCTTC
v_gene: TRBV15; j_gene: TRBJ2-7; abundance: .; d_gene: .; CDR3aa: CATSPEGVGYEQYF; CDR3nt: TGTGCCACCAGCCCGGAAGGCGTGGGCTACGAGCAGTACTTC
v_gene: TRBV29-1; j_gene: TRBJ1-2; abundance: .; d_gene: .; CDR3aa: CSVENSTFYGYTF; CDR3nt: TGCAGCGTTGAAAACAGTACCTTCTATGGCTACACCTTC
v_gene: TRBV2; j_gene: TRBJ2-5; abundance: .; d_gene: .; CDR3aa: CASSEQYQETQYF; CDR3nt: TGTGCCAGCAGTGAGCAGTACCAAGAGACCCAGTACTTC
v_gene: TRBV5-4; j_gene: TRBJ2-6; abundance: .; d_gene: TRBD2; CDR3aa: CASSLVAGGSGANVLTF; CDR3nt: TGTGCCAGCAGCTTGGTTGCGGGAGGCTCTGGGGCCAACGTCCTGACTTTC
v_gene: TRBV4-2; j_gene: TRBJ2-3; abundance: .; d_gene: TRBD2; CDR3aa: CASSQDLRELGTDTQYF; CDR3nt: TGTGCCAGCAGCCAAGATTTGCGGGAGTTGGGCACAGATACGCAGTATTTT
v_gene: TRBV7-2; j_gene: TRBJ2-2; abundance: .; d_gene: .; CDR3aa: CASSFEGRAENTGELFF; CDR3nt: TGTGCCAGCAGCTTCGAAGGCCGGGCTGAGAACACCGGGGAGCTGTTTTTT
v_gene: TRBV5-8; j_gene: TRBJ2-7; abundance: .; d_gene: .; CDR3aa: CASSSGHPSSYEQYF; CDR3nt: TGTGCCAGCAGCTCGGGACACCCGAGCTCCTACGAGCAGTACTTC
v_gene: TRBV7-3; j_gene: TRBJ1-1; abundance: .; d_gene: .; CDR3aa: CASSTGTEAFF; CDR3nt: TGTGCCAGCAGCACGGGGACTGAAGCTTTCTTT
v_gene: TRBV28; j_gene: TRBJ1-4; abundance: .; d_gene: TRBD1; CDR3aa: CASLDRGREKLFF; CDR3nt: TGTGCCAGCCTCGACAGGGGGCGAGAAAAACTGTTTTTT
v_gene: TRBV5-1; j_gene: TRBJ2-5; abundance: once; d_gene: TRBD1; CDR3aa: CASSTTTGAQETQYF; CDR3nt: TGCGCCAGCAGCACTACGACAGGGGCTCAAGAGACCCAGTACTTC
v_gene: TRBV4-1; j_gene: TRBJ2-3; abundance: once; d_gene: TRBD2; CDR3aa: CASSQAGRRTSDRRTQYF; CDR3nt: TGCGCCAGCAGCCAAGCCGGGAGACGGACTAGCGATCGACGAACGCAGTATTTT